The subject of this entry is one TCR beta chain. No antigen is known for it. This sample was taken from a study of cytomegalovirus exposure and HLA in healthy donors. Study-level points and caveats: Cytomegalovirus status, reportedly, was diagnosed with high specificity and sensitivity by the classifier. In a later analysis, most CMV-associated TCR beta chains appeared HLA-restricted.

PCR employed 60 Vbeta and 13 Jbeta primers. TCRdb keeps only in-frame clones here, not all; method: immunoSEQ multiplex PCR. The repertoire holds roughly 90,000 clones, with around 80% as singletons. The CDR3 consists of 16 residues. The germline gives CDR1 GTSNPN, CDR2 SVGIG (reference sequence). V trimming: 0 bases; J trimming: 6 bases; junction bases outside the gene matches: 11. Sequencing was carried out using PBMCs. The J gene is TRBJ2-3, the V gene TRBV30; TRBD1 matches at 8 bases. The sequence derives from a man in his thirties or forties in good health and CMV-seronegative. CDR3 sequence: CAWSVRGPGGGDTQYF. The CDR3 DNA is TGTGCCTGGAGTGTAAGGGGGCCAGGGGGCGGTGATACGCAGTATTTT. The full variable domain, its missing parts supplied by reference TRBV30 and TRBJ2-3, is SQTIHQWPATLVQPVGSPLSLECTVEGTSNPNLYWYRQAAGRGLQLLFYSVGIGQISSEVPQNLSASRPQDRQFILSSKKLLLSDSGFYLCAWSVRGPGGGDTQYFGPGTRLTVL.